Following are 21 T cell receptor beta chains from one sample sequenced in a study of PD-1 blockade in mismatch repair-deficient tumors. TCRdb's table, derived via immunoSEQ multiplex PCR, lists solely in-frame clones and lacks some. The sample includes tens of thousands of clones, roughly 78% of them seen just once. The material sequenced was peripheral blood, taken 4 weeks after starting pembrolizumab. The receptors were sampled from an adult with mismatch repair-deficient cancer.

V usage is TRBV7-9 and J usage is TRBJ1-5; no definite D call. Germline-derived CDR1 and CDR2 are SEHNR and FQNEAQ (reference sequence). The CDR3 totals 15 residues. V lost 4 bases, J lost 4 bases, and 14 bases lay in between. CDR3 DNA sequence: TGTGCCAGCAGCTCCGCGGTGGAGGTAAATCAGCCCCAGCATTTT. This codes for CASSSAVEVNQPQHF.

The chain carries TRBV25-1 and TRBJ2-7, with D possibly matching TRBD1 (6 bases). Germline-derived CDR1 and CDR2 are MGHDK and SYGVNS. This CDR3 has 14 residues. Trimming took off 5 bases at V and 4 bases at J, with 15 bases between the two ends. DNA for the CDR3: TGTGCCAGCAGTCCCCTCACAGGGTTTTACGAGCAGTACTTC. Translating it yields CASSPLTGFYEQYF.

The chain couples TRBV28 to TRBJ1-1; tentatively, D is TRBD1 (5 bases). Trimming took 5 bases from V and 8 from J, leaving 12 bases between them. The CDR3 length is 12 residues. Germline CDR1 is MDHEN and CDR2 is SYDVKM. CDR3 residues: CASSTDGGEAFF. CDR3 DNA: TGTGCCAGCAGTACGGACGGGGGGGAAGCTTTCTTT.

The chain carries TRBV5-4 and TRBJ1-1; D is ambiguous. Germline loops: CDR1 SGHNT, CDR2 YYREEE (reference sequence). The CDR3 is made up of 17 amino acids. The V and J ends lost 0 bases and 5 bases respectively, with 20 bases between them. CDR3 in DNA: TGTGCCAGCAGCTTGGGCGGAGGAGAGGGTATGGGAACTGAAGCTTTCTTT. As protein: CASSLGGGEGMGTEAFF.

The J gene is TRBJ2-3, the V gene TRBV7-2; the D gene is possibly TRBD1 (6 bases). This CDR3 region has 14 residues. The V gene lost 4 bases and the J gene lost 3 bases, with 11 bases spanning the gap. Germline lookup yields CDR1 SGHTA and CDR2 FQGNSA. CDR3 protein: CASSYRVITDTQYF. CDR3 DNA sequence: TGTGCCAGCAGCTACAGGGTTATTACAGATACGCAGTATTTT.

The chain recombines TRBV4-3 with TRBJ2-2; TRBD2 might be the D (6 bases). There are 17 residues in the CDR3. Between the trimmed V and J ends, which lost 6 bases and 4 bases, there was a span of 21 bases. The germline CDR1 and CDR2 sequences are LGHNA and YSLEER. The CDR3 region is CASSSRPLRETTGELFF. For the CDR3, the DNA is TGCGCCAGCAGTTCTCGGCCTCTACGGGAGACCACCGGGGAGCTGTTTTTT.

The chain is built from TRBV30 and TRBJ1-1; 7 nucleotides match TRBD1. This CDR3 contains 17 residues. The junction had 23 bases not matched to a gene; V was cut back by 8 bases and J by 5 bases. CDR1 is GTSNPN and CDR2 is SVGIG in the germline V gene (reference sequence). The CDR3 protein is CAGEAQGRRWGRTEAFF. DNA for the CDR3: TGTGCCGGGGAAGCACAGGGGAGAAGGTGGGGCCGGACTGAAGCTTTCTTT.

The chain employs TRBV7-2 and TRBJ2-6, with unresolved D. The V gene lost 0 bases and the J gene lost 4 bases, with 7 bases spanning the gap. The CDR3 runs to 15 residues. Germline V lookup: CDR1 SGHTA, CDR2 FQGNSA. The CDR3 loop is CASSLAENGANVLTF. The CDR3 region has the DNA TGTGCCAGCAGCTTAGCCGAGAACGGGGCCAACGTCCTGACTTTC.

V is TRBV5-4 and J is TRBJ2-3, with TRBD2 matching over 12 bases. CDR1 and CDR2 (germline): SGHNT, YYREEE (reference sequence). This CDR3 comprises 17 residues. V lost 3 bases, J lost 5 bases, and 10 bases stayed unmatched. CDR3 loop: CASSSNLAGGPEDTQYF. Here the CDR3 DNA reads TGTGCCAGCAGCTCCAACCTAGCGGGAGGGCCAGAAGATACGCAGTATTTT.

The rearrangement links TRBV7-2 to TRBJ2-5; the D gene is possibly TRBD2 (6 bases). V gave up 6 bases and J gave up 5 bases, with 22 bases separating them. The V gene's germline CDR1 is SGHTA and CDR2 FQGNSA. The CDR3 is 16 residues long. The CDR3 is CASSLNMGGSRETQYF. Here the CDR3 DNA reads TGTGCCAGCAGTTTAAATATGGGGGGATCCAGGGAGACCCAGTACTTC.

This clone has a handful of counts. The chain joins TRBV25-1 to TRBJ2-7; 11 nucleotides match TRBD1. The CDR3 has 15 residues. Germline V gives CDR1 MGHDK, CDR2 SYGVNS. The V segment lost 4 bases and the J segment 5 bases; nucleotides outside the gene matches: 7. The CDR3: CASSGWTGGSDEQYF. The DNA for the CDR3 is TGTGCCAGCAGTGGTTGGACAGGGGGCTCGGACGAGCAGTACTTC.

This clone appeared once. This sequence joins TRBV6-1 and TRBJ2-7; D possibly corresponds to TRBD2 (6 bases). The germline V gene encodes CDR1 MNHNS and CDR2 SASEGT. CDR3 size: 15 residues. V lost 0 bases and J 3 bases, leaving 12 bases between the germline ends. The CDR3 sequence: CASSEAPSENYEQYF. CDR3 nucleotide sequence: TGTGCCAGCAGTGAAGCGCCTAGCGAGAACTACGAGCAGTACTTC.

V gene TRBV2 combines with J gene TRBJ1-6; D might be TRBD1 (6 bases). In germline, CDR1 is SNHLY, CDR2 FYNNEI. CDR3 length: 14 amino acids. V gave up 1 base and J gave up 10 bases, with 11 bases separating them. The CDR3: CASSEGAGESPLHF. The CDR3 region has the DNA TGTGCCAGCAGTGAAGGGGCAGGGGAATCACCCCTCCACTTT.

This clone showed up just once. V gene TRBV4-2 combines with J gene TRBJ2-7; the match to TRBD2 covers 12 bases. Germline V lookup: CDR1 LGHNA, CDR2 YNFKEQ. J was trimmed by 4 bases and V by 0 bases; bases with no gene match: 1. The CDR3 is made up of 15 amino acids. This CDR3 is CASSQDTSGGYEQYF. The CDR3 region has the DNA TGTGCCAGCAGCCAAGATACTAGCGGGGGGTACGAGCAGTACTTC.

This clone has just a few counts. The gene calls are TRBV7-8 and TRBJ2-5; 13 bases line up with TRBD2. Unmatched junction bases numbered 7, after V lost 3 bases and J lost 0 bases. Germline CDR1 SGHVS, CDR2 FQNEAQ. CDR3 length: 18 amino acids. The CDR3 sequence is CASSLDRTSGRDQETQYF. CDR3 DNA: TGTGCCAGCAGCTTGGACAGAACTAGCGGGAGGGACCAAGAGACCCAGTACTTC.

Only one count was recorded for this clone. This chain links TRBV19 with TRBJ2-2; D possibly corresponds to TRBD1 (5 bases). Germline V CDR1 and CDR2: LNHDA, SQIVND (reference sequence). With 5 bases removed from V and 7 bases from J, the gap between germline ends came to 11 bases. CDR3 length: 13 amino acids. The CDR3 DNA reads as TGTGCCAGTAGTTCTCAGGGATACGGGGAGCTGTTTTTT. This gives the protein CASSSQGYGELFF.

The chain combines TRBV7-9 with TRBJ2-1, with 10 bases matching TRBD2. The CDR3 has 15 amino acids. Germline trimming cut 1 base from V and 8 bases from J; bases unmatched to any gene: 5. The germline V gene encodes CDR1 SEHNR and CDR2 FQNEAQ (reference sequence). The CDR3 reads CASSLVASGGDEQFF. The DNA for the CDR3 is TGTGCCAGCAGCTTAGTCGCTAGCGGGGGAGATGAGCAGTTCTTC.

J is TRBJ1-5 and V is TRBV30; the match to TRBD1 covers 8 bases. Germline V gene sequence: CDR1 GTSNPN, CDR2 SVGIG (reference sequence). The CDR3 spans 14 residues. J was trimmed by 7 bases and V by 0 bases; bases with no gene match: 5. CDR3 DNA sequence: TGTGCCTGGAGTGTCCAGGGGGCAAAACAGCCCCAGCATTTT. Its protein is CAWSVQGAKQPQHF.

Only one count was recorded for this clone. The gene calls are TRBV7-3 and TRBJ2-2; D unresolved. The CDR3 runs 15 residues. Trimming stripped 0 bases from V and 4 bases from J, with 9 bases between. Germline CDR1 is SGHTA and CDR2 is FQGTGA. Here the CDR3 reads CASSLTAGVTGELFF. CDR3 DNA: TGTGCCAGCAGCTTAACGGCTGGGGTCACCGGGGAGCTGTTTTTT.

J is TRBJ2-5 and V is TRBV30; 9 nucleotides agree with TRBD2. Germline V gene lookup returns CDR1 GTSNPN and CDR2 SVGIG (reference sequence). The junction had 12 bases not matched to a gene; V was cut back by 2 bases and J by 5 bases. The CDR3 covers 16 residues. CDR3 amino acids: CAWSILTSGGGETQYF. CDR3 DNA: TGTGCCTGGAGTATCCTGACTAGCGGAGGAGGGGAGACCCAGTACTTC.

The J gene is TRBJ2-3, the V gene TRBV30; 7 bases are a match to TRBD2. V lost 3 bases and J lost 3; bases outside the gene matches: 6. Germline loops: CDR1 GTSNPN, CDR2 SVGIG (reference sequence). This CDR3 has 14 residues. The DNA of the CDR3 is TGTGCCTGGAGGGGGAGGGTATTAACAGATACGCAGTATTTT. Translating gives CAWRGRVLTDTQYF.